This T cell receptor (beta chain) was documented in a study of cytomegalovirus exposure and HLA in healthy donors. In the PCR, 60 Vbeta and 13 Jbeta primers were used. Generated by immunoSEQ multiplex PCR, the TCRdb table keeps only in-frame clones and is missing some. The repertoire holds 80,000 or so clones, under 80% seen once, with approximately 7% in the top ten. V lost 2 bases to trimming and J lost 2 bases; unmatched junction nucleotides: 6. CDR3 size: 16 residues. Germline CDR1 and CDR2: SGHNT and YYREEE (reference sequence). The clonotype was recovered from a woman aged 50 to 65 in good health and CMV-seropositive. Sequences were obtained from PBMCs. The rearrangement uses TRBV5-4 and TRBJ2-3, with 9 bases aligning to TRBD2. DNA of the CDR3: TGTGCCAGCAGCTTTCGGCTAGCGGGGACCACAGATACGCAGTATTTT. It translates to CASSFRLAGTTDTQYF.